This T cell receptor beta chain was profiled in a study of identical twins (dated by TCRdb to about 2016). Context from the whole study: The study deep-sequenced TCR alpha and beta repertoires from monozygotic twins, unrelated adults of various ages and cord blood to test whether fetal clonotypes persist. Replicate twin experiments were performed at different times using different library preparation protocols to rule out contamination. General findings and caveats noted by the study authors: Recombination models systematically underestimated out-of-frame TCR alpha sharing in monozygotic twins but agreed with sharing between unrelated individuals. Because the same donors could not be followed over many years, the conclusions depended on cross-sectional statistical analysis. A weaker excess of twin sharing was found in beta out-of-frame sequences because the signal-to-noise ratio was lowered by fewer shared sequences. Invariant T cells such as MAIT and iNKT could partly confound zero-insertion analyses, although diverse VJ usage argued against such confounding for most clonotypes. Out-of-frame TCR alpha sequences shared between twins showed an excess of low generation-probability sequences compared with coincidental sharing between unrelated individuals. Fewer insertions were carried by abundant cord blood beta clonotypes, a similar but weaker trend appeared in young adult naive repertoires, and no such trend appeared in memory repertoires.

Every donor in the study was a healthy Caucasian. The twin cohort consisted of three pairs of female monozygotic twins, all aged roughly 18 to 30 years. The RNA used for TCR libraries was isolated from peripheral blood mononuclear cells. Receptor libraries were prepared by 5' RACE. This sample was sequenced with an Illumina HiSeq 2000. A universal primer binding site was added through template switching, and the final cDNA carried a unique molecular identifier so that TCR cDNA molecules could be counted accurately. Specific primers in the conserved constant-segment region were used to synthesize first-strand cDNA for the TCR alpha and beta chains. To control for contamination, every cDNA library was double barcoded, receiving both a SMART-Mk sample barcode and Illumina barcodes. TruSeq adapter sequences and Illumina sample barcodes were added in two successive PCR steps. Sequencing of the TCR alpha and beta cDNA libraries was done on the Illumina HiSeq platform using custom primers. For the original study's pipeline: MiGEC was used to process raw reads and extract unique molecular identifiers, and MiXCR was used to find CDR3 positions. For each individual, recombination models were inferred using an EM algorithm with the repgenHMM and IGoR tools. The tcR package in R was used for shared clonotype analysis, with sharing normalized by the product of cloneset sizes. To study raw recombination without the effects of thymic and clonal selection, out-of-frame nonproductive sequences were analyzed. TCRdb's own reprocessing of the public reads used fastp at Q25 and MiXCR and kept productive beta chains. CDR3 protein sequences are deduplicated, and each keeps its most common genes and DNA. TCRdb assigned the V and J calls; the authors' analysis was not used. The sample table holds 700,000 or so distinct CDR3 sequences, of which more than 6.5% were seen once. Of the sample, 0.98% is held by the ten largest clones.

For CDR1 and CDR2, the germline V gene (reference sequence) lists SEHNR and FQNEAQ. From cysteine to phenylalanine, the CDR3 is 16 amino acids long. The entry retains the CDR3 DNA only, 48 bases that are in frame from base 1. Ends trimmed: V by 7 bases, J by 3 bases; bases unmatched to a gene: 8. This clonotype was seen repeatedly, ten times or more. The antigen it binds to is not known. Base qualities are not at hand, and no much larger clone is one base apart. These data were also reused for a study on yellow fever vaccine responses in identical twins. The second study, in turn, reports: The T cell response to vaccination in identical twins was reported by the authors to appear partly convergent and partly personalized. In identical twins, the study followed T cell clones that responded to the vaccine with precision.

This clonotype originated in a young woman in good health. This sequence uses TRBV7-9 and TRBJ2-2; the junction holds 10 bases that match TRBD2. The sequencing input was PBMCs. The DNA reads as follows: TGTGCCAGCAAACATGGGACTAGCGTCCACACCGGGGAGCTGTTTTTT. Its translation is CASKHGTSVHTGELFF.